The 7 T cell receptor beta chains given below trace back to one sample, sequenced in a study of T cell responses to AZD1222 COVID-19 vaccine. The assay was immunoSEQ multiplex PCR, and TCRdb's table has in-frame clones only and misses some. The data contain 150,000 to 200,000 clones, 85% to 95% of them singletons. The source was peripheral blood, collected 28 days after the second AZD1222 dose. These receptors were collected from an adult who received the AZD1222 COVID-19 vaccine.

V and J are TRBV6-1 and TRBJ2-5, with D perhaps TRBD1 (6 bases). The CDR3 runs 14 residues. V was trimmed by 3 bases and J by 2 bases, leaving 10 bases between them. Germline CDR1 is MNHNS and CDR2 is SASEGT. The CDR3 reads CASSDGQYQETQYF. Here the CDR3 DNA reads TGTGCCAGCAGTGATGGACAGTATCAAGAGACCCAGTACTTC.

This sequence joins TRBV18 and TRBJ2-3; D may be TRBD1 or TRBD2 (5 bases each). Trimming pared 0 bases from V and 1 base from J, leaving 5 bases between. The CDR3 runs 14 residues. Germline CDR1 reads KGHSH; CDR2 reads LQKENI. The CDR3 reads CASSPPGRTDTQYF. The CDR3 DNA reads TGTGCCAGCTCACCACCGGGACGCACAGATACGCAGTATTTT.

The V call is TRBV2, the J call TRBJ1-2, with a tentative D call TRBD1 (5 bases). Looked up from germline, CDR1 is SNHLY and CDR2 is FYNNEI. The CDR3 sequence is 14 residues long. Trimming cost V 3 bases and J 2 bases, with 10 bases left between them. The DNA of the CDR3 is TGTGCCAGCAGTGAGTCGGGACCGAACTATGGCTACACCTTC. Protein product: CASSESGPNYGYTF.

The rearrangement uses TRBV5-1 and TRBJ2-2; 7 bases match TRBD1. Germline V gene sequence: CDR1 SGHRS, CDR2 YFSETQ. V dropped 4 bases and J dropped 5; count of bases not matched to a gene: 8. This CDR3 is built from 15 residues. The chain's CDR3 is CASSPLTGQTGELFF. CDR3 nucleotide sequence: TGCGCCAGCAGCCCTCTGACAGGGCAGACCGGGGAGCTGTTTTTT.

The chain links TRBV2 to TRBJ1-4, with 7 bases fitting TRBD1. Trimming cost V 6 bases and J 3 bases; bases outside gene matches: 7. The germline V gene encodes CDR1 SNHLY and CDR2 FYNNEI. The CDR3 covers 15 residues. In DNA form, the CDR3 reads TGTGCCAGCAGCGAGACAGGGTTCGCTAATGAAAAACTGTTTTTT. As protein: CASSETGFANEKLFF.

In DNA, the CDR3 is TGTGCCAGCAGCCTCTTGGCCTCAGATACGCAGTATTTT. It codes for CASSLLASDTQYF. J is TRBJ2-3 and V is TRBV7-8; D remains ambiguous. The CDR3 extends over 13 amino acids. Germline V gene data show CDR1 as SGHVS and CDR2 as FQNEAQ. The V gene lost 5 bases and the J gene lost 4 bases, with 10 bases spanning the gap.

Only a few counts were recorded for this clone. The chain is built from TRBV10-3 and TRBJ1-3; D perhaps matches TRBD1 (6 bases). V was pared by 0 bases and J by 4 bases, with 13 bases between. From germline, CDR1 is ENHRY and CDR2 SYGVKD. The length of the CDR3 is 16 residues. The CDR3 nucleotides are TGTGCCATCAGTGAGTCCGGGGGGCGCGGAGGAAACACCATATATTTT. Its protein is CAISESGGRGGNTIYF.